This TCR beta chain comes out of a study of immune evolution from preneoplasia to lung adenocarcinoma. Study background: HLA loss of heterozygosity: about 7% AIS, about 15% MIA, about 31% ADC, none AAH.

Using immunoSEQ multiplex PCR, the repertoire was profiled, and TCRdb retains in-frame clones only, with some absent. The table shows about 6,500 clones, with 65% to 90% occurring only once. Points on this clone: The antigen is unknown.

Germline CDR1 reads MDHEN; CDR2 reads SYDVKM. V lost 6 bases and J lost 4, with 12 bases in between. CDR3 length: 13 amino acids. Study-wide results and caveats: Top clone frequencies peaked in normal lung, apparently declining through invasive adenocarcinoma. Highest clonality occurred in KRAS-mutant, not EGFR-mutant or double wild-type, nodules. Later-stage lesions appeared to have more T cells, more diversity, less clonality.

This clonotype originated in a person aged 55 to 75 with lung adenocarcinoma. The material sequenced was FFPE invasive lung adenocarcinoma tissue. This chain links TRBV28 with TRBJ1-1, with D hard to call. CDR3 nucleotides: TGTGCCAGCAGCTTTGGACGGATCACTGAAGCTTTCTTT. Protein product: CASSFGRITEAFF.